The entry below gives a single T cell receptor beta chain sequence along with its context. This sample is drawn from a study of blood T cell repertoires in COVID-19. About the study: Samples representing acute and convalescent COVID-19 were sourced from the United States, Italy and Spain.

Between the trimmed V and J ends, which lost 3 bases and 10 bases, there was a span of 19 bases. The CDR3 runs to 16 residues. The V gene's germline CDR1 is MNHEY and CDR2 SMNVEV (reference sequence). In the authors' workflow: Amplified reference gene primers provided the basis for estimating nucleated cell counts. The assay was immunoSEQ multiplex PCR, and TCRdb's table has in-frame clones only and misses some. The V and J calls and clone size were taken over from that table, and D and trimming were inferred from the DNA. The table lists tens of thousands of clones, about 91% of them singletons. This clonotype was sampled from a man in his sixties with active COVID-19. The chain has TRBV27 and TRBJ1-6; D not certain. The sample was peripheral blood. The CDR3 nucleotides read TGTGCCAGCAGTTTGTCCACCCGGGTGAGAGGGTCACCCCTCCACTTT. The encoded protein is CASSLSTRVRGSPLHF.